This record looks at one T cell receptor (beta chain) sequence and its context. Per the study methods: Estimation of nucleated cell counts was performed using reference gene primer amplification. Sequencing was performed with immunoSEQ multiplex PCR; in TCRdb, only in-frame clones are kept and a portion is missing. The V and J calls and the clone size are those of that table, but D and trimming were determined from the DNA. The sample carries around 200,000 clones, just over 85% recorded once. Looked up from germline, CDR1 is SGHTA and CDR2 is FQGTGA. The V end was cut by 6 bases, the J end by 1 base, with 20 bases between. This CDR3 region has 17 residues. These data come from a study of blood T cell repertoires in COVID-19. In the study overall: Material from acute and convalescent COVID-19 was sourced from the United States, Italy and Spain. From T cells, B-cell-depleted T cells, or PBMCs came the material, which was cDNA or gDNA.

Sequenced sample: peripheral blood. This chain links TRBV7-3 with TRBJ2-3, with D possibly being TRBD1 (5 bases). The source of this sequence is a man aged 80 or over with acute or convalescent COVID-19. The CDR3 DNA is TGTGCCAGCAGTCGTACTCAGGGAAACTCCGGCACAGATACGCAGTATTTT. Amino acids: CASSRTQGNSGTDTQYF. Based on the CDR3 plus reference TRBV7-3 and TRBJ2-3, the full variable domain is GAGVSQTPSNKVTEKGKYVELRCDPISGHTALYWYRQSLGQGPEFLIYFQGTGAADDSGLPNDRFFAVRPEGSVSTLKIQRTERGDSAVYLCASSRTQGNSGTDTQYFGPGTRLTVL.